This T cell receptor (beta chain) derives from a study of control samples from healthy donors and cancer patients. Sequenced by immunoSEQ multiplex PCR; TCRdb stores in-frame clones only, minus some. The sample has tens of thousands of clones, about nine tenths seen once. Trimming shortened V by 6 bases and J by 2 bases, and 8 bases separated the two germline ends. The CDR3 runs 13 residues. The chain recombines TRBV12-3 or TRBV12-4 with TRBJ2-1; perhaps D is TRBD1 or TRBD2 (5 bases each). This sequence originates from a man aged 45-60 years with head and neck cancer. The specimen was PBMCs. CDR3 in DNA: TGTGCCAGCAGGGGGACGCCCTACAATGAGCAGTTCTTC. This encodes CASRGTPYNEQFF.